A selection of T cell receptor beta chains follows, all from one sample in a study of blood T cell repertoires in COVID-19. Some clones are missing from TCRdb's copy, which holds only in-frame ones; the method was immunoSEQ multiplex PCR. The sample lists just under 65,000 clones; roughly 85% were seen once. Input material: peripheral blood. The source is a human donor in a cohort sampled during active COVID-19. The CDR3 runs from the conserved cysteine through the conserved F or W. A D gene is named only where the DNA matches it firmly. Clone size is not always given. Where it is, it says once, few, many or a class for expanded clones.

TRBJ1-1,-,-,TRBV27,CASSLRGAPFTEAFF,TGTGCCAGCAGTTTGCGGGGGGCGCCTTTCACTGAAGCTTTCTTT
TRBJ1-1,-,-,TRBV14,CASSLRGGTEAFF,TGTGCCAGCAGCCTACGGGGGGGTACTGAAGCTTTCTTT
TRBJ2-7,TRBD1,-,TRBV28,CASSSRDREYF,TGTGCCAGCAGTAGCCGGGACAGGGAGTACTTC
TRBJ1-2,TRBD1,-,TRBV6-5,CASSSYSDRDYGYTF,TGTGCCAGCAGTTCTTACTCGGACAGGGATTATGGCTACACCTTC
TRBJ1-5,-,few,TRBV5-4,CASSSQGSRQPQHF,TGTGCCAGCAGCTCCCAGGGGAGTCGTCAGCCCCAGCATTTT
TRBJ1-5,-,-,TRBV4-1,CASSQEGQPNQPQHF,TGCGCCAGCAGCCAAGAAGGACAACCGAATCAGCCCCAGCATTTT
TRBJ1-4,-,-,TRBV7-8,CASSLRQLNEKLFF,TGTGCCAGCAGCTTGAGGCAGCTAAATGAAAAACTGTTTTTT
TRBJ2-4,TRBD1,-,TRBV3-1/TRBV3-2,CASSLGTGQYF,TGTGCCAGCAGCCTCGGGACAGGGCAGTACTTC
TRBJ2-1,TRBD1,-,TRBV7-2,CASSPRSGTGGSREQFF,TGTGCCAGCAGCCCTAGGTCCGGGACAGGGGGGTCGCGGGAGCAGTTCTTC
TRBJ2-1,TRBD1,-,TRBV25-1,CASSSTGGTEQFF,TGTGCCAGCAGCTCAACAGGGGGCACTGAGCAGTTCTTC
TRBJ1-1,-,-,TRBV4-3,CASSQDLRSEFSTEAFF,TGCGCCAGCAGCCAAGATCTTCGCAGCGAGTTTAGCACTGAAGCTTTCTTT
TRBJ2-5,TRBD1,-,TRBV10-3,CAISDTGAQETQYF,TGTGCCATCAGTGATACAGGGGCGCAAGAGACCCAGTACTTC
TRBJ1-5,TRBD1,-,TRBV7-2,CASSSTGNNQPQHF,TGTGCCAGCAGCTCGACAGGGAACAATCAGCCCCAGCATTTT
TRBJ1-4,-,-,TRBV12-3/TRBV12-4,CASSSREGKLFF,TGTGCCAGCAGTTCTAGGGAGGGCAAACTGTTTTTT
TRBJ2-1,TRBD1,once,TRBV24-1,CATQGAAYNEQFF,TGTGCCACCCAGGGGGCGGCCTACAATGAGCAGTTCTTC
TRBJ2-7,-,-,TRBV7-9,CASSLTQGTYEQYF,TGTGCCAGCAGCTTAACTCAGGGTACATACGAGCAGTACTTC
TRBJ1-1,TRBD1,-,TRBV6-5,CASSRTGQNTEAFF,TGTGCCAGCAGCCGGACAGGTCAGAACACTGAAGCTTTCTTT
TRBJ1-3,-,-,TRBV30,CAWSASNFGNTIYF,TGTGCCTGGAGTGCCTCAAACTTTGGAAACACCATATATTTT